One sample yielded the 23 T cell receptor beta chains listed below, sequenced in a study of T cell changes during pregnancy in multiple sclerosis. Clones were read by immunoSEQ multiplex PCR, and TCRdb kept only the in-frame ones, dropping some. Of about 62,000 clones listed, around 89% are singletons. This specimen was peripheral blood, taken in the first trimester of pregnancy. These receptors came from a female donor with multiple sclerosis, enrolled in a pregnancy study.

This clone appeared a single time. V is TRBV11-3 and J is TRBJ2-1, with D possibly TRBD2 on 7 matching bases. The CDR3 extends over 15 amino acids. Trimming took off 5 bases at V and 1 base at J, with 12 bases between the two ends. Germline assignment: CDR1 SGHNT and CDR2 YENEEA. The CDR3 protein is CASSKGGTSYNEQFF. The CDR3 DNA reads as TGTGCCAGCAGCAAGGGGGGGACGTCCTACAATGAGCAGTTCTTC.

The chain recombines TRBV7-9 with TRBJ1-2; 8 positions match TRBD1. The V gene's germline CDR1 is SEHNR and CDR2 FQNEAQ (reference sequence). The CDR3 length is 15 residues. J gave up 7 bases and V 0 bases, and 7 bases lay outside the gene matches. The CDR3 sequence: CASSLAQGARSGYTF. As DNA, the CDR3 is TGTGCCAGCAGCTTAGCGCAGGGGGCGAGAAGTGGCTACACCTTC.

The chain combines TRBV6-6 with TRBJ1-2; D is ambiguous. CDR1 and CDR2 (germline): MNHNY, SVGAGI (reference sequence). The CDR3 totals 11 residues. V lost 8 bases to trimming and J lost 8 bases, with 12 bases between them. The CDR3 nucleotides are TGTGCCAGCGGAGTAGTGGAAGGCTACACCTTC. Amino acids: CASGVVEGYTF.

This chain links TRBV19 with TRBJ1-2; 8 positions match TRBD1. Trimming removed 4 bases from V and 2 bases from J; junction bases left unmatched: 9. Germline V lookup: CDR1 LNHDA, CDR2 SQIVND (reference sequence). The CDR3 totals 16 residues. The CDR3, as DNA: TGTGCCAGTAGTAGGGCACAGGGGGGGCAAAACTATGGCTACACCTTC. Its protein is CASSRAQGGQNYGYTF.

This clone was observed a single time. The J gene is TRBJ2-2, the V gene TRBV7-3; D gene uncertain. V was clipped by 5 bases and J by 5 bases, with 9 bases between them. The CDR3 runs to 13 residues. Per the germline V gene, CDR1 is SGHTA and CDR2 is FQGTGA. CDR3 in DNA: TGTGCCAGCAGCCTCAGACAAACCGGGGAGCTGTTTTTT. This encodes CASSLRQTGELFF.

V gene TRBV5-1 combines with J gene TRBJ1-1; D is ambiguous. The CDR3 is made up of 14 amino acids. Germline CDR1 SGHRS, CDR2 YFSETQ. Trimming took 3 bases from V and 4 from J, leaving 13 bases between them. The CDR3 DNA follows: TGCGCCAGCAGCTGGCTGGGGAGCACCACTGAAGCTTTCTTT. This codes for CASSWLGSTTEAFF.

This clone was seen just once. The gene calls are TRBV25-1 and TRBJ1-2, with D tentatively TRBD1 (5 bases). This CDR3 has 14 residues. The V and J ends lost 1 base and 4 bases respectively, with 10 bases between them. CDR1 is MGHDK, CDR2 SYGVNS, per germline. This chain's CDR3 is CASSEWGGAYGYTF. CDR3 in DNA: TGTGCCAGCAGTGAATGGGGAGGGGCCTATGGCTACACCTTC.

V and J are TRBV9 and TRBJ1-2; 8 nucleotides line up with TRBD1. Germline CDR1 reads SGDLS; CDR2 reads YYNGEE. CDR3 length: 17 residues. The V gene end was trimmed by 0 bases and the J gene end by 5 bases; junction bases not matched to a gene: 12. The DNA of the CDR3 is TGTGCCAGCAGCGTAGGGACAGGGAGTCAAGGGGCATATGGCTACACCTTC. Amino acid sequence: CASSVGTGSQGAYGYTF.

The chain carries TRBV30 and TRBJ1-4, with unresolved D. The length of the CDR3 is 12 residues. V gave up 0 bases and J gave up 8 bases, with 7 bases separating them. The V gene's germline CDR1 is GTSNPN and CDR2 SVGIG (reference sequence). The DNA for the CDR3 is TGTGCCTGGAGTGTACTGCGCGAAAAACTGTTTTTT. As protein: CAWSVLREKLFF.

CDR3 in amino acids: CASSQNSPLHF. The CDR3 DNA sequence: TGTGCCAGCAGCCAGAATTCACCCCTCCACTTT. This sequence joins TRBV5-5 and TRBJ1-6; D gene unclear. V was pared by 4 bases and J by 7 bases, with 3 bases between. Germline CDR1 reads SGHKS; CDR2 reads YYEKEE (reference sequence). CDR3 size: 11 residues.

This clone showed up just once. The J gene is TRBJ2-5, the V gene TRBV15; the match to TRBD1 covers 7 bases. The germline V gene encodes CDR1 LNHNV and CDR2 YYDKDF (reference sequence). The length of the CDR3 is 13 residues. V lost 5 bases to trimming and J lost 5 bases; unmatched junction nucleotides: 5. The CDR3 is CATSPGTEETQYF. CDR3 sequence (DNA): TGTGCCACCAGCCCCGGGACAGAGGAGACCCAGTACTTC.

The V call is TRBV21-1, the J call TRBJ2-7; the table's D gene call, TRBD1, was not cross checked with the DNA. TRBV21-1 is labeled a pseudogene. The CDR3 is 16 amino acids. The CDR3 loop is CASSNGAPGQTYEQYF. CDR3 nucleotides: TGTGCCAGCAGCAATGGCGCTCCGGGACAGACCTACGAGCAGTACTTC.

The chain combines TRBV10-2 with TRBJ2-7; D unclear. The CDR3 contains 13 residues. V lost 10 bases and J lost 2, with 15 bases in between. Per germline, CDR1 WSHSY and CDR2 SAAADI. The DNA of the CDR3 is TGCGCCAAAAAACAGAAAAGAACCTACGAGCAGTACTTC. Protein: CAKKQKRTYEQYF.

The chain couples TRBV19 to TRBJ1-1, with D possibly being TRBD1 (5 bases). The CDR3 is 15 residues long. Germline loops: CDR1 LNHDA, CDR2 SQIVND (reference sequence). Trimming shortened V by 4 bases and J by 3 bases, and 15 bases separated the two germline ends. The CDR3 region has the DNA TGTGCCAGTAGTAGAGAGGGGTGGGGGGACACTGAAGCTTTCTTT. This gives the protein CASSREGWGDTEAFF.

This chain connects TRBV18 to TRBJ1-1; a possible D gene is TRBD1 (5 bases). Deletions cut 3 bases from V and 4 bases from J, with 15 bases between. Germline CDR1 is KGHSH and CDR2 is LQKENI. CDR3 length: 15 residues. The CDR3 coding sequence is TGTGCCAGCTCACCCCTGGGGCTCGAAAGCACTGAAGCTTTCTTT. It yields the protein CASSPLGLESTEAFF.

CDR3 DNA: TGTGCCAGCAGCCGAGGGGGACAGGGAATCCGCTCCTATGGCTACACCTTC. Translation: CASSRGGQGIRSYGYTF. V is TRBV5-4 and J is TRBJ1-2, with 9 bases identical to TRBD1. This CDR3 is 17 amino acids long. Germline trimming cut 4 bases from V and 4 bases from J; bases unmatched to any gene: 14. CDR1 and CDR2 from the germline V gene are SGHNT and YYREEE (reference sequence).

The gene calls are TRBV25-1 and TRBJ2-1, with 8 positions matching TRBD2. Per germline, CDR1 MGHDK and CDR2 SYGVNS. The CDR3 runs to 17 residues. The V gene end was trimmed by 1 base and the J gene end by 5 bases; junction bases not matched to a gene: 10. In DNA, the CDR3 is TGTGCCAGCAGTGAATTGGACGGCGGGGGGTCCAACAATGAGCAGTTCTTC. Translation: CASSELDGGGSNNEQFF. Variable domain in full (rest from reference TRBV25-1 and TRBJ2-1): EADIYQTPRYLVIGTGKKITLECSQTMGHDKMYWYQQDPGMELHLIHYSYGVNSTEKGDLSSESTVSRIRTEHFPLTLESARPSHTSQYLCASSELDGGGSNNEQFFGPGTRLTVL.

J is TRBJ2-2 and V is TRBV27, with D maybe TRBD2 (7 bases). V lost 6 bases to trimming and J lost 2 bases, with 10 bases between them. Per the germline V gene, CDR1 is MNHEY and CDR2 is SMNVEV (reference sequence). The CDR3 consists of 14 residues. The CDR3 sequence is CASRGGPNTGELFF. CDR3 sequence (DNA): TGTGCCAGCAGGGGGGGGCCCAACACCGGGGAGCTGTTTTTT.

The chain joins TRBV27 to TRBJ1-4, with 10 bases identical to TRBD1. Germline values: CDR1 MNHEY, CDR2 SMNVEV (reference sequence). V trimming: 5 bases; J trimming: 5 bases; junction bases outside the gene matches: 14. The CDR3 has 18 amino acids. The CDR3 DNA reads TGTGCCAGCAGTCTCCAGATACGACCGGGACAGGGGAATGAAAAACTGTTTTTT. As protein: CASSLQIRPGQGNEKLFF. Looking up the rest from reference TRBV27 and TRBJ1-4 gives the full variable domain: EAQVTQNPRYLITVTGKKLTVTCSQNMNHEYMSWYRQDPGLGLRQIYYSMNVEVTDKGDVPEGYKVSRKEKRNFPLILESPSPNQTSLYFCASSLQIRPGQGNEKLFFGSGTQLSVL.

The CDR3 nucleotides are TGTGCCAGCAGGGAACGGACAGGGGGAGATGGGACCAGCAATCAGCCCCAGCATTTT. This gives the protein CASRERTGGDGTSNQPQHF. V gene TRBV21-1 combines with J gene TRBJ1-5; the table's D call TRBD1 went unverified against the DNA. TRBV21-1 counts as a pseudogene. The CDR3 sequence is 19 residues long.

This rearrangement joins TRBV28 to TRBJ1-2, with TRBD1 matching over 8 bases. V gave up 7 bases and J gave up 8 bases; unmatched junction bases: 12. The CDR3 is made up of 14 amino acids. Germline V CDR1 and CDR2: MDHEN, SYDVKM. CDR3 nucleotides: TGTGCCAGCAATGGTCCAGGGGGCGCGAAAGGCTACACCTTC. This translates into CASNGPGGAKGYTF.

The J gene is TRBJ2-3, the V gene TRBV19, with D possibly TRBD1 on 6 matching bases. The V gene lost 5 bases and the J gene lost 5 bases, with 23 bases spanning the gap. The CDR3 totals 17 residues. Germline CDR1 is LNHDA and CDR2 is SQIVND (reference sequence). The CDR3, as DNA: TGTGCCAGTAGTGCTCAGGGCCTAGGGGACACACGAGATACGCAGTATTTT. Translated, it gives CASSAQGLGDTRDTQYF.

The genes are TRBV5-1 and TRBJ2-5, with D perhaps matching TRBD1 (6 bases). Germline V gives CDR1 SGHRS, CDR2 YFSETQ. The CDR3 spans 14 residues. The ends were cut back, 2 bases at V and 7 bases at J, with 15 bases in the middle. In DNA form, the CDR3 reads TGCGCCAGCAGCTTTAACAGGGACCGGGGGACCCAGTACTTC. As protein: CASSFNRDRGTQYF.